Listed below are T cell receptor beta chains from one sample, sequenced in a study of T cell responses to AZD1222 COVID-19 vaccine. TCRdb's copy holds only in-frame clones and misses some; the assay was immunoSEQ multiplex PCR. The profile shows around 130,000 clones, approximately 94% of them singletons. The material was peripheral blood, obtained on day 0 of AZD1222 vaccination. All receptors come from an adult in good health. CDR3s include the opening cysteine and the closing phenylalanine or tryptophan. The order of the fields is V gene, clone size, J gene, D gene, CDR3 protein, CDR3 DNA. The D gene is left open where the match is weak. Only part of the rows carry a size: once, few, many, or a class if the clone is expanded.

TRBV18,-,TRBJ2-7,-,CASSPPSLPYEQYF,TGTGCCAGCTCACCACCCAGCCTACCCTACGAGCAGTACTTC
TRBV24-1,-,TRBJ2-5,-,CATSDSARGDQETQYF,TGTGCCACCAGTGATTCGGCACGGGGTGACCAAGAGACCCAGTACTTC
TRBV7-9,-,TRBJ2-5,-,CASSLPQGTQETQYF,TGTGCCAGCAGCTTACCCCAGGGTACTCAAGAGACCCAGTACTTC
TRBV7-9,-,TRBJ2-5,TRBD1,CASSHGQGAYHPQETQYF,TGTGCCAGCAGCCATGGACAGGGGGCCTATCACCCCCAAGAGACCCAGTACTTC
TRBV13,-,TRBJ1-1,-,CASSLGEGTEAFF,TGTGCCAGCAGCTTAGGAGAGGGGACTGAAGCTTTCTTT
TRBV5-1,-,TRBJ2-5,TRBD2,CASPMAGGVETQYF,TGCGCCAGCCCCATGGCTGGGGGGGTTGAGACCCAGTACTTC
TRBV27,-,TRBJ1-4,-,CASSPREVANEKLFF,TGTGCCAGCAGTCCCCGGGAAGTGGCTAATGAAAAACTGTTTTTT
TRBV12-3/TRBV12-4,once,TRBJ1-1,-,CASSLRLNTEAFF,TGTGCCAGCAGTTTAAGGCTGAACACTGAAGCTTTCTTT
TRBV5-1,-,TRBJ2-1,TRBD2,CASSQLAGGPNNEQFF,TGCGCCAGCAGCCAGCTAGCGGGAGGCCCGAACAATGAGCAGTTCTTC
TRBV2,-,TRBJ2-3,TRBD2,CASSLNSGRQGRDTQYF,TGTGCCAGCAGTCTAAACAGCGGGAGGCAGGGGAGAGATACGCAGTATTTT
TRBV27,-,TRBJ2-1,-,CASSETIRFGGHNEQFF,TGTGCCAGCAGCGAGACGATCCGGTTTGGGGGACACAATGAGCAGTTCTTC
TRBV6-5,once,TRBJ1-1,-,CASSYSLWGANTEAFF,TGTGCCAGCAGTTACTCTCTTTGGGGAGCGAACACTGAAGCTTTCTTT
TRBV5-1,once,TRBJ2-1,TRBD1,CASSLGDRGLVEQFF,TGCGCCAGCAGCTTGGGGGACAGGGGGCTGGTTGAGCAGTTCTTC
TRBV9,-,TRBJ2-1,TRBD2,CASSPARGGYNEQFF,TGTGCCAGCAGCCCCGCTCGGGGGGGTTACAATGAGCAGTTCTTC
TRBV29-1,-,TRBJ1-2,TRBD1,CSVPGGDSQLVGYTF,TGCAGCGTCCCAGGGGGGGACAGTCAATTGGTTGGCTACACCTTC
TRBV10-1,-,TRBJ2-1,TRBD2,CASSPGLAFEQFF,TGCGCCAGCAGTCCGGGACTAGCTTTTGAGCAGTTCTTC
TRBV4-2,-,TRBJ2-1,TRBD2,CASSHLAGGLGGFNEQFF,TGTGCCAGCAGCCACCTAGCGGGAGGGCTGGGGGGTTTCAATGAGCAGTTCTTC
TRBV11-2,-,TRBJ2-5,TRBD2,CASSLAAGGQTQYF,TGTGCCAGCAGCTTAGCAGCGGGGGGACAGACCCAGTACTTC
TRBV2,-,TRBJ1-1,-,CASGDTSSMNTEAFF,TGTGCCAGCGGGGACACTTCCTCCATGAACACTGAAGCTTTCTTT
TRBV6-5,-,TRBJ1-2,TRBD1,CAIDPGQPNYGYTF,TGTGCCATCGACCCGGGACAGCCTAACTATGGCTACACCTTC
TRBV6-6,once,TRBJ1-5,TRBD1,CASSYFGQGADQPQHF,TGTGCCAGCAGTTACTTCGGACAGGGGGCCGATCAGCCCCAGCATTTT
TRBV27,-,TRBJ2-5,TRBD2,CASSLWSSGRYSKETQYF,TGTGCCAGCAGTTTATGGTCTAGCGGGAGGTATAGTAAAGAGACCCAGTACTTC
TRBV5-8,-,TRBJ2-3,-,CASSLTTTSTDTQYF,TGTGCCAGCAGCCTCACGACTACTAGCACAGATACGCAGTATTTT
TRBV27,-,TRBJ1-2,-,CASSLLPTYGYTF,TGTGCCAGCAGTTTACTGCCGACGTATGGCTACACCTTC
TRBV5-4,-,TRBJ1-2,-,CASSLTGLGDYGYTF,TGTGCCAGCAGCTTGACCGGGCTAGGGGACTATGGCTACACCTTC
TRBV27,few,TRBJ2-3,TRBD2,CASSTLAGGPPDTQYF,TGTGCCAGCAGCACCCTAGCGGGAGGGCCCCCAGATACGCAGTATTTT
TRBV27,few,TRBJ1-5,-,CASSRKWGRDQPQHF,TGTGCCAGCAGTCGAAAGTGGGGACGGGATCAGCCCCAGCATTTT
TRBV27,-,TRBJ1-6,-,CASSLEGGTLGNSPLHF,TGTGCCAGCAGTTTAGAGGGCGGTACCCTGGGCAATTCACCCCTCCACTTT
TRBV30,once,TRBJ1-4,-,CAWSGGREKLFF,TGTGCCTGGAGTGGGGGTAGGGAAAAACTGTTTTTT
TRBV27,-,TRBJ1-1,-,CASSFGGAGTEAFF,TGTGCCAGCAGTTTTGGAGGGGCGGGCACTGAAGCTTTCTTT
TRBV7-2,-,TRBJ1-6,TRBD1,CASTRDRVSPLHF,TGTGCCAGCACCCGGGACAGGGTCTCACCCCTCCACTTT
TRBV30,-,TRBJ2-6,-,CAWRSQGNSGANVLTF,TGTGCCTGGAGATCCCAGGGAAACTCTGGGGCCAACGTCCTGACTTTC
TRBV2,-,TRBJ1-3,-,CASSVSGQASGNTIYF,TGTGCCAGCAGTGTTTCCGGTCAAGCCTCTGGAAACACCATATATTTT
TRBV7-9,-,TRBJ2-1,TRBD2,CASSLGLAELSYNEQFF,TGTGCCAGCAGCTTGGGACTAGCGGAGCTCTCCTACAATGAGCAGTTCTTC
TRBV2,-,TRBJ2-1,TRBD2,CASHGAGRYYNEQFF,TGTGCCAGCCACGGAGCGGGACGCTACTACAATGAGCAGTTCTTC
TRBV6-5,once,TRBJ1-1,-,CASLRAGPMNTEAFF,TGTGCCAGCCTCCGGGCTGGACCAATGAACACTGAAGCTTTCTTT
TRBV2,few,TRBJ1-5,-,CASSEGQEANQPQHF,TGTGCCAGCAGTGAAGGGCAGGAGGCTAATCAGCCCCAGCATTTT
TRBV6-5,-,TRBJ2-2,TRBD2,CASRTSGRYTGELFF,TGTGCCAGCAGAACTAGCGGGAGGTACACCGGGGAGCTGTTTTTT
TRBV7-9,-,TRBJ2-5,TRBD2,CASSFDPGTSGSKETQYF,TGTGCCAGCAGCTTCGACCCCGGGACTAGCGGATCGAAAGAGACCCAGTACTTC
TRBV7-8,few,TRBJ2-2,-,CASTRQLNTGELFF,TGTGCCAGCACCCGACAGCTAAACACCGGGGAGCTGTTTTTT
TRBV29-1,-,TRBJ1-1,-,CSPFTGTKAEAFF,TGCAGCCCCTTTACCGGGACGAAGGCTGAAGCTTTCTTT
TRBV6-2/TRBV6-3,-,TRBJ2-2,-,CASSYPPDGGGELFF,TGTGCCAGCAGTTACCCCCCGGACGGTGGCGGGGAGCTGTTTTTT
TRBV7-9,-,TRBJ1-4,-,CASSLFDEKLFF,TGTGCCAGCAGCTTATTCGATGAAAAACTGTTTTTT
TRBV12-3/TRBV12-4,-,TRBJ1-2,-,CASKRPKGYTF,TGTGCCAGCAAACGACCGAAAGGCTACACCTTC